This T cell receptor beta chain is from a study of CD8+ T cells in alopecia areata. After isolation, RNA underwent reverse transcription to generate cDNA as the sequencing template. The repertoire was sequenced with immunoSEQ multiplex PCR; TCRdb's copy has only in-frame clones and lacks some. This sample has roughly 150,000 clones; 55% to 65% occur once, and the top ten carry approximately 4.8%. V lost 2 bases and J lost 0, with 14 bases in between. The CDR3 totals 17 residues. Germline CDR1 reads PRHDT; CDR2 reads FYEKMQ (reference sequence). The source of this sequence is a human donor in good health. Sequences were obtained from CD4+ T cells sorted from blood. V and J are TRBV13 and TRBJ1-3, with D perhaps TRBD1 (5 bases). The CDR3 DNA reads as TGTGCCAGCAGCTTAAGGGGAGGGCGCCTCTCTGGAAACACCATATATTTT. Its translation is CASSLRGGRLSGNTIYF.